There are many counts of the clone carrying this T cell receptor (beta chain). Antigen: not known. The data originate from a study of T cells in Graves' hyperthyroidism and ophthalmopathy. Disease duration was under 3 months in the ophthalmopathy patients, who also had a Clinical Activity Score of at least 3 and a NOSPECS grade of at least 4. Diagnoses were made from clinical symptoms, serum measures (thyroxine and TRAb), thyroid ultrasound and orbital computed tomography. General study findings and limits: Ophthalmopathy was model-predicted a median roughly six months pre-onset. Ophthalmopathy was distinguished from stable hyperthyroidism by 13 V-J signatures.

Amplified TCR beta CDR3 regions derived from RNA transcripts. First-round RT-PCR with HTBI primers amplified the TCR CDR3 region. Each CDR3 protein gets one entry after TCRdb re-called the multiplex PCR reads with MiXCR. The table shows 300,000 to 350,000 distinct CDR3 sequences, with around a sixth occurring only once. The V end was cut by 7 bases, the J end by 5 bases, with 12 bases between. Germline V gives CDR1 DFQATT, CDR2 SNEGSKA (reference sequence). This CDR3 has 13 residues. This sequence joins TRBV20-1 and TRBJ1-6; D is uncertain. The receptor was derived from a woman in her thirties or forties with Graves' ophthalmopathy. The sample comprised blood. The CDR3 spells CSVTPFHNSPLHF. CDR3 DNA sequence: TGCAGTGTAACGCCGTTCCATAATTCACCCCTCCACTTT.